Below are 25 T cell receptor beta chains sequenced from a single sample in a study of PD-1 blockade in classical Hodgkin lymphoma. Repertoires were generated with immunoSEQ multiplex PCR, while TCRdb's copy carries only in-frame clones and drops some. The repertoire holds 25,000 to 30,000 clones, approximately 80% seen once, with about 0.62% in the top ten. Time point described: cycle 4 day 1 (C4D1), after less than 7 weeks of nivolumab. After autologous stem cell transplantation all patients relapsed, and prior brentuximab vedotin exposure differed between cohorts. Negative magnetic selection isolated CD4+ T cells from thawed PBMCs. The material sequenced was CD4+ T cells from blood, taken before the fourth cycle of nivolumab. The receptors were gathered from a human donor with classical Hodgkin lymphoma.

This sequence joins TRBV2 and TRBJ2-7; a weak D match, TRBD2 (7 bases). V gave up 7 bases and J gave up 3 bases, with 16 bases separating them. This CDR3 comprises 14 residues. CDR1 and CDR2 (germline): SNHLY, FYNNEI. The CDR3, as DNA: TGTGCCAGCAATATAGGGGGGGCCCTCTACGAGCAGTACTTC. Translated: CASNIGGALYEQYF.

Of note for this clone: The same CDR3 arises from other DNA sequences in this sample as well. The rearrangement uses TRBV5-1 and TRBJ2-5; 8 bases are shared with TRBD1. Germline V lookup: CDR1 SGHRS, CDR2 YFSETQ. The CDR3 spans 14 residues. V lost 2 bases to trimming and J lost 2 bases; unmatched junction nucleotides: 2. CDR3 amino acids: CASSFGQGQETQYF. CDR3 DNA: TGCGCCAGCAGCTTTGGACAGGGTCAAGAGACCCAGTACTTC.

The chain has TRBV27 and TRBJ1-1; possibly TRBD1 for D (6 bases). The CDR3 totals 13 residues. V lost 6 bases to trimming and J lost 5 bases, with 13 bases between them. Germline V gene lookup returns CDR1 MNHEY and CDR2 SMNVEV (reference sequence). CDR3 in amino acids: CASSERGVTEAFF. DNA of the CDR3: TGTGCCAGCAGCGAAAGGGGGGTTACTGAAGCTTTCTTT.

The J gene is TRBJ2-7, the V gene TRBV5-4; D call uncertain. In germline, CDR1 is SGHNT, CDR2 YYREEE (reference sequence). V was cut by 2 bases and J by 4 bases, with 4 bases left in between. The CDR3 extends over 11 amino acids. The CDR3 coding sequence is TGTGCCAGCAGCTTAAGGTACGAGCAGTACTTC. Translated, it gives CASSLRYEQYF. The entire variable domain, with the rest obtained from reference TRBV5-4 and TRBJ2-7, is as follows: ETGVTQSPTHLIKTRGQQVTLRCSSQSGHNTVSWYQQALGQGPQFIFQYYREEENGRGNFPPRFSGLQFPNYSSELNVNALELDDSALYLCASSLRYEQYFGPGTRLTVT.

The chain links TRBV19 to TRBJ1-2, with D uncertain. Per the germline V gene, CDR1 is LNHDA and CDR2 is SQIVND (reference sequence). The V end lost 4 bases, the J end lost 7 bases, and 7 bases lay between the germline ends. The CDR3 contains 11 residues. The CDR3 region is CASSTLRGYTF. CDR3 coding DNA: TGTGCCAGTAGTACCCTACGTGGCTACACCTTC.

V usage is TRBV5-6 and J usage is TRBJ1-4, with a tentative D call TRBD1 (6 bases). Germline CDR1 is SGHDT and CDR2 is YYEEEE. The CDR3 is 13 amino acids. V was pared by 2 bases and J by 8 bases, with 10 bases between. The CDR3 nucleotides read TGTGCCAGCAGCTTCCAGGGGACAGAAAAACTGTTTTTT. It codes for CASSFQGTEKLFF.

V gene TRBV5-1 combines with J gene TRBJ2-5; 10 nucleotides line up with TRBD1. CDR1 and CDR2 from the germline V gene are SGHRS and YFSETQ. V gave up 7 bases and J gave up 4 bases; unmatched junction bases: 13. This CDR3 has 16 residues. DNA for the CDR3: TGCGCCAGCGCATCTATAGGGACAGGGGTCGTAGAGACCCAGTACTTC. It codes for CASASIGTGVVETQYF. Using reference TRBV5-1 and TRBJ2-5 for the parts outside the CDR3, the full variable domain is KAGVTQTPRYLIKTRGQQVTLSCSPISGHRSVSWYQQTPGQGLQFLFEYFSETQRNKGNFPGRFSGRQFSNSRSEMNVSTLELGDSALYLCASASIGTGVVETQYFGPGTRLLVL.

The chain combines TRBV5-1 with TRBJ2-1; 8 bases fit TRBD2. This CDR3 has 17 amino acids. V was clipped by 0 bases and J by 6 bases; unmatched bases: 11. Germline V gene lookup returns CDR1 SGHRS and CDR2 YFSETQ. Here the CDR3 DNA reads TGCGCCAGCAGCTTGGCCGGCGGGGGGCCCCCTGGCAATGAGCAGTTCTTC. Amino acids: CASSLAGGGPPGNEQFF.

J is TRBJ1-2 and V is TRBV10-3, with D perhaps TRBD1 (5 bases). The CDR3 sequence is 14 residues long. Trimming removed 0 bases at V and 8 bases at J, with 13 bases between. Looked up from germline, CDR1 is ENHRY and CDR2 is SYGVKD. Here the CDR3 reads CAISESIQGRGYTF. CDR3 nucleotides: TGTGCCATCAGTGAGTCGATCCAGGGCCGCGGCTACACCTTC.

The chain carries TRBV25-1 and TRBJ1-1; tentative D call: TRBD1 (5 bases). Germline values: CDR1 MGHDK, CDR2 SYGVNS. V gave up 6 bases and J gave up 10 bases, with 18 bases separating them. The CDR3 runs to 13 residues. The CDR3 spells CASSTRPGGGAFF. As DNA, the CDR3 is TGTGCCAGCAGCACCCGTCCCGGGGGGGGAGCTTTCTTT.

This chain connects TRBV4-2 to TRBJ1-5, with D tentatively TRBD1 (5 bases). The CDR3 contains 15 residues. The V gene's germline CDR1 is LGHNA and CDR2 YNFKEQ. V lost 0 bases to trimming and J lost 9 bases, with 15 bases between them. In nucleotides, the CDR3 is TGTGCCAGCAGCCAAGAGCCGGCGGCCGGGGGGCCCCAGCATTTT. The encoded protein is CASSQEPAAGGPQHF.

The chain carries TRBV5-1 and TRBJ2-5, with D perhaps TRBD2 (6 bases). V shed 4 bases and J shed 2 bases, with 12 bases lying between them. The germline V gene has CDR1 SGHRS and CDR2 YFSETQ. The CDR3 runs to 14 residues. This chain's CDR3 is CASSPSRGQETQYF. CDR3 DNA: TGCGCCAGCAGCCCCTCACGGGGGCAAGAGACCCAGTACTTC.

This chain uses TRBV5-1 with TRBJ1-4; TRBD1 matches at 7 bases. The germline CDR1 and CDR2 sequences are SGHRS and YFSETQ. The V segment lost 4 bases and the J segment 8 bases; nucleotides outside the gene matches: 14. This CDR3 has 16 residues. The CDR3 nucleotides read TGCGCCAGCAGCCCGAACGGACAGGCGGTAGGAGAAAAACTGTTTTTT. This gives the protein CASSPNGQAVGEKLFF.

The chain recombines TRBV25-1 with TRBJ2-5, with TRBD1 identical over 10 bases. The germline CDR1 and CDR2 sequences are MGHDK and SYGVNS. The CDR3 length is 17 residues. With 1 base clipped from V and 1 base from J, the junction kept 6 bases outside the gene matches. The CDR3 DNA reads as TGTGCCAGCAGTGAATGGGGACAGGGGTTGCCCCAAGAGACCCAGTACTTC. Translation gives CASSEWGQGLPQETQYF. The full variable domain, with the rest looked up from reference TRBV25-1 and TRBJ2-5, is EADIYQTPRYLVIGTGKKITLECSQTMGHDKMYWYQQDPGMELHLIHYSYGVNSTEKGDLSSESTVSRIRTEHFPLTLESARPSHTSQYLCASSEWGQGLPQETQYFGPGTRLLVL.

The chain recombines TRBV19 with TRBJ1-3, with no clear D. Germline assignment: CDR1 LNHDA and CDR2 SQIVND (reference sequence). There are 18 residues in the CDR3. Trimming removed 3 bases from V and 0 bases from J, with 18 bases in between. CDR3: CASSIGVGGAPSGNTIYF. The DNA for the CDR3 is TGTGCCAGTAGTATTGGAGTCGGCGGTGCGCCCTCTGGAAACACCATATATTTT.

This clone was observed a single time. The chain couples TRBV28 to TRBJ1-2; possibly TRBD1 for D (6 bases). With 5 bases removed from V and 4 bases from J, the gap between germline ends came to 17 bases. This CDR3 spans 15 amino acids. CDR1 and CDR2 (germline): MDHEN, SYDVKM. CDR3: CASSQSGGMSYGYTF. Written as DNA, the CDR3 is TGTGCCAGCAGTCAATCGGGGGGCATGAGCTATGGCTACACCTTC.

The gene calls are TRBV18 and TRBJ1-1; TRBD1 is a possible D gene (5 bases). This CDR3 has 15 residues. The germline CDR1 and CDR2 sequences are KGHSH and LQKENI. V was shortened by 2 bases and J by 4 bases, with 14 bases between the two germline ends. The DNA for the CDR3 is TGTGCCAGCTCACCATCACAGGATAAGGGCACTGAAGCTTTCTTT. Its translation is CASSPSQDKGTEAFF.

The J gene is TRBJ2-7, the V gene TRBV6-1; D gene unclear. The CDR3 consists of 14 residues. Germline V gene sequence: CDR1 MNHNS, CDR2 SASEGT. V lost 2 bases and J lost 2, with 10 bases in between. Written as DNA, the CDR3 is TGTGCCAGCAGTGAAAGACACCCCCCCTACGAGCAGTACTTC. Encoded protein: CASSERHPPYEQYF.

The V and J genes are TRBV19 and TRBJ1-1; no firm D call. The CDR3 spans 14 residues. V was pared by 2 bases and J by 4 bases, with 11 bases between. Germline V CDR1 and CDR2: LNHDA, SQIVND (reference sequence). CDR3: CASSIIAGSTEAFF. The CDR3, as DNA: TGTGCCAGTAGTATAATCGCGGGATCCACTGAAGCTTTCTTT.

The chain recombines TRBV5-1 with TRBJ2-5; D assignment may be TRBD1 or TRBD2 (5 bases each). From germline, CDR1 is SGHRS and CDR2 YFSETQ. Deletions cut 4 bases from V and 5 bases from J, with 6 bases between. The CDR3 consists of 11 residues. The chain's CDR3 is CASSGGETQYF. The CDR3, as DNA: TGCGCCAGCAGCGGGGGTGAGACCCAGTACTTC.

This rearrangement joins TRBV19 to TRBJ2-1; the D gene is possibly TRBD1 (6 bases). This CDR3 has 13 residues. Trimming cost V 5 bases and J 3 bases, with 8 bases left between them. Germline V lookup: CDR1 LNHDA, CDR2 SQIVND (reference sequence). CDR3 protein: CASSPRGYNEQFF. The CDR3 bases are TGTGCCAGTAGTCCCAGGGGCTACAATGAGCAGTTCTTC. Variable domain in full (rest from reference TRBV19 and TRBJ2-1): DGGITQSPKYLFRKEGQNVTLSCEQNLNHDAMYWYRQDPGQGLRLIYYSQIVNDFQKGDIAEGYSVSREKKESFPLTVTSAQKNPTAFYLCASSPRGYNEQFFGPGTRLTVL.

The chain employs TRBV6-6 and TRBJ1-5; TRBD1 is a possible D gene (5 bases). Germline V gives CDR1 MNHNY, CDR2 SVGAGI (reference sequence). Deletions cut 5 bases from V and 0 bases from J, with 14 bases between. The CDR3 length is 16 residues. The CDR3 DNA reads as TGTGCCAGCAGTATATCGGGGGTGATTAGCAATCAGCCCCAGCATTTT. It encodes CASSISGVISNQPQHF.

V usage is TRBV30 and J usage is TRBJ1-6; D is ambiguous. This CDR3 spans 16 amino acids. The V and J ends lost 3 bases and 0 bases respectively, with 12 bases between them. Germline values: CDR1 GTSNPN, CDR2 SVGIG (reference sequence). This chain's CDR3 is CAWRVSPSSYNSPLHF. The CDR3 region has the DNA TGTGCCTGGAGAGTATCACCGAGCTCCTATAATTCACCCCTCCACTTT.

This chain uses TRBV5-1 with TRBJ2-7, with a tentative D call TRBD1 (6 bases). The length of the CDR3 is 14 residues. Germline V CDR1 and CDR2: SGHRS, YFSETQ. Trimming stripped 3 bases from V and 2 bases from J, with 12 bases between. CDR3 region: CASSWEQGPYEQYF. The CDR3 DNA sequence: TGCGCCAGCAGCTGGGAACAGGGCCCCTACGAGCAGTACTTC.

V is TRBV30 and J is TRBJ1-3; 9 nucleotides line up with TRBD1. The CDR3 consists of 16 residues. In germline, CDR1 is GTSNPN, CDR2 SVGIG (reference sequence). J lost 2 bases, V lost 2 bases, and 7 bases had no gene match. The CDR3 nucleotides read TGTGCCTGGAGTAACAGGGGGCGGCGAGCTGGAAACACCATATATTTT. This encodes CAWSNRGRRAGNTIYF.